The clone carrying this TCR beta chain has more than one count but fewer than ten. Its antigen is unidentified. The ends lost 4 bases at V and 1 base at J; junction bases unmatched: 11. CDR1 and CDR2 from the germline V gene are DFQATT and SNEGSKA (reference sequence). The CDR3 has 16 residues. The TCRbeta library was prepared with unique molecular identifiers. TCRdb re-derived calls from the PCR reads in MiXCR, one entry per CDR3 protein. The top ten clones hold around a third of a sample with almost 600,000 distinct CDR3 sequences, more than 20% of them seen once. This sample was included in a study of T-cell reconstitution after alpha-beta-depleted transplantation in children. General observations from the study: T-cell numbers and diversity one year post-transplant derived largely from freshly generated T cells. Where some patients showed high TCRbeta diversity at day 60, it came from recipient T cells and thymic progenitors that had survived. At around two months after transplant, the alpha-beta T cells were reportedly derived from several hundred expanded clones that came from non-depleted graft cells.

The starting material was PBMCs, obtained before TCRalphabeta/CD19-depleted stem cell transplant. The chain combines TRBV20-1 with TRBJ2-7; 9 nucleotides match TRBD2. This TCR was sampled from a boy under two years old with Wiskott-Aldrich syndrome, due to receive a stem cell transplant. The DNA for the CDR3 is TGCAGTGCTAAGGGCCTAGGCGGGAGGGGTTCCTACGAGCAGTACTTC. It is translated as CSAKGLGGRGSYEQYF.